A single sample is the source of the 5 T cell receptor beta chains below, sequenced in a study of CD8 T cells in Susac syndrome. Random hexamers served to reverse transcribe roughly 0.45 to 1 ug RNA. TCRdb processed the immunoSEQ multiplex PCR reads anew with MiXCR; each CDR3 protein has one entry. The profile covers 200,000 to 300,000 distinct CDR3 sequences, with approximately 92% appearing a single time and roughly 0.07% taken by the ten largest. Input material: CD4+ T cells from PBMCs. The receptor source for this set is a human donor with multiple sclerosis.

This chain connects TRBV27 to TRBJ1-4; 8 nucleotides align to TRBD1. The CDR3 sequence is 15 residues long. The V and J ends lost 2 bases and 2 bases, in that order; junction bases with no gene match: 1. The germline gives CDR1 MNHEY, CDR2 SMNVEV (reference sequence). The CDR3 DNA reads as TGTGCCAGCAGTTTACAGGGGGCCACTAATGAAAAACTGTTTTTT. Translated, it gives CASSLQGATNEKLFF.

This sequence joins TRBV29-1 and TRBJ1-1; 7 nucleotides match TRBD1. The CDR3 contains 15 residues. CDR1 SQVTM and CDR2 ANQGSEA come from the germline V gene. J lost 0 bases, V lost 7 bases, and 11 bases had no gene match. CDR3 in amino acids: CSAGQVGLVNTEAFF. CDR3 sequence (DNA): TGCAGCGCCGGACAGGTGGGATTGGTGAACACTGAAGCTTTCTTT.

This clonotype was observed a single time. The rearrangement uses TRBV5-1 and TRBJ1-5; D uncertain. Deletions cut 0 bases from V and 7 bases from J, with 5 bases between. This CDR3 spans 12 amino acids. Germline values: CDR1 SGHRS, CDR2 YFSETQ. The CDR3 loop is CASSLDGQPQHF. The CDR3 bases are TGCGCCAGCAGCTTGGACGGGCAGCCCCAGCATTTT.

This chain joins TRBV6-5 and TRBJ2-5, with D possibly being TRBD1 (6 bases). Germline values: CDR1 MNHEY, CDR2 SVGAGI. This CDR3 contains 14 residues. Trimming removed 6 bases from V and 5 bases from J, with 16 bases in between. CDR3 region: CASSRDRRRETQYF. The CDR3 DNA sequence: TGTGCCAGCAGCCGCGACAGGCGGCGGGAGACCCAGTACTTC.

This chain links TRBV2 with TRBJ2-7; no firm D call. CDR1 and CDR2 (germline): SNHLY, FYNNEI. This CDR3 comprises 13 residues. V lost 4 bases, J lost 0 bases, and 7 bases lay in between. Written as DNA, the CDR3 is TGTGCCAGCAGTGTTGGTGGCTCCTACGAGCAGTACGTC. Protein: CASSVGGSYEQYV.